This TCR beta chain was identified during a study of identical twins. Study results and caveats: Researchers reported weaker excess twin sharing in beta out-of-frame sequences.

This clonotype was detected only a few times. The antigen remains undetermined. Each CDR3 protein is one row after TCRdb ran MiXCR on the 5' RACE reads. This table holds about 530,000 distinct CDR3 sequences, 20% to 25% found once. Germline V CDR1 and CDR2: SGDLS, YYNGEE. The CDR3 extends over 15 amino acids. With 1 base clipped from V and 6 bases from J, the junction kept 9 bases outside the gene matches. These data also featured in a second study, about yellow fever vaccine responses in identical twins.

The rearrangement uses TRBV9 and TRBJ2-7, with 8 bases aligning to TRBD1. The specimen was CD4+ T cells sorted from blood. The source is a woman aged 18-29 years in good health. CDR3 sequence reads: CASSVSPGQASEQYF. CDR3 nucleotides: TGTGCCAGCAGCGTATCTCCGGGACAGGCCTCCGAGCAGTACTTC.